Below, 22 T cell receptor beta chains from the same sample are listed, as sequenced in a study of identical twins. TCRdb re-analysed the 5' RACE reads in MiXCR, keeping a single row per CDR3 protein. The sample lists a few hundred thousand distinct CDR3 sequences, around 8% seen once, with 3% to 3.5% in the top ten. Separately, the same data were catalogued under a study of yellow fever vaccine responses in identical twins.

Material: CD8+ T cells sorted from blood. The receptor source for this set is a woman between 18 and 29 years old in good health.

This clonotype was detected only a few times. This chain connects TRBV15 to TRBJ2-5, with D possibly called TRBD1 or TRBD2 (7 bases each). The CDR3 contains 15 residues. The germline V gene has CDR1 LNHNV and CDR2 YYDKDF (reference sequence). V was shortened by 1 base and J by 4 bases, with 13 bases between the two germline ends. This chain's CDR3 is CATSRVPGGAETQYF. The CDR3, as DNA: TGTGCCACCAGCAGAGTGCCAGGGGGGGCAGAGACCCAGTACTTC.

The chain has TRBV2 and TRBJ2-1; D may match TRBD1 or TRBD2 (5 bases each). The CDR3 consists of 16 residues. V gave up 7 bases and J gave up 3 bases, with 19 bases separating them. Germline CDR1 SNHLY, CDR2 FYNNEI. The CDR3 coding sequence is TGTGCCAGCACTGAGGGCCCCGGGACGGACTACAATGAGCAGTTCTTC. Its protein is CASTEGPGTDYNEQFF.

The chain recombines TRBV4-3 with TRBJ2-7, with D possibly being TRBD1 (5 bases). V dropped 1 base and J dropped 6 bases, with 19 bases sitting between them. The CDR3 consists of 16 residues. The germline CDR1 and CDR2 sequences are LGHNA and YSLEER. The CDR3 nucleotides read TGCGCCAGCAGCCAAGGCCCTGGCCTCAGGGTGGGCGAGCAGTACTTC. It yields the protein CASSQGPGLRVGEQYF.

This clonotype was counted many times. The chain has TRBV5-1 and TRBJ2-5, with D unresolved. The CDR3 is 11 residues long. V dropped 3 bases and J dropped 3 bases, with 3 bases sitting between them. From germline, CDR1 is SGHRS and CDR2 YFSETQ. This CDR3 reads CASSYKETQYF. For the CDR3, the DNA is TGCGCCAGCAGCTACAAAGAGACCCAGTACTTC.

Ten or more counts support this clonotype. This chain joins TRBV14 and TRBJ1-4; D uncertain. The CDR3 consists of 15 residues. Germline V gene data show CDR1 as SGHDN and CDR2 as FVKESK. V lost 2 bases and J lost 3, with 10 bases in between. The CDR3 reads CASSQNGPPNEKLFF. CDR3 nucleotide sequence: TGTGCCAGCAGCCAAAATGGGCCTCCTAATGAAAAACTGTTTTTT. The whole variable domain, remainder taken from reference TRBV14 and TRBJ1-4, is EAGVTQFPSHSVIEKGQTVTLRCDPISGHDNLYWYRRVMGKEIKFLLHFVKESKQDESGMPNNRFLAERTGGTYSTLKVQPAELEDSGVYFCASSQNGPPNEKLFFGSGTQLSVL.

This clonotype was counted only a few times. This rearrangement joins TRBV7-9 to TRBJ2-1, with D perhaps matching TRBD1 or TRBD2 (5 bases each). Trimming pared 5 bases from V and 8 bases from J, leaving 16 bases between. Germline values: CDR1 SEHNR, CDR2 FQNEAQ (reference sequence). The CDR3 is made up of 14 amino acids. CDR3 residues: CASSTDGARDEQFF. Here the CDR3 DNA reads TGTGCCAGCAGCACGGACGGGGCGCGGGATGAGCAGTTCTTC.

This clonotype was counted at least ten times. The chain joins TRBV11-1 to TRBJ2-7; 14 nucleotides agree with TRBD2. CDR3 length: 18 amino acids. Trimming at V came to 5 bases and at J to 0 bases, leaving 9 bases not matched to a gene. Germline V gene sequence: CDR1 SGHAT, CDR2 FQDESV (reference sequence). CDR3 loop: CASSPRTSGRSSSYEQYF. In nucleotides, the CDR3 is TGTGCCAGCAGCCCCCGGACTAGCGGGAGGTCCAGCTCCTACGAGCAGTACTTC.

This clonotype was counted ten times or more. The chain joins TRBV25-1 to TRBJ2-6, with 8 bases matching TRBD1. CDR3 size: 17 residues. J lost 0 bases, V lost 6 bases, and 7 bases had no gene match. CDR1 is MGHDK and CDR2 is SYGVNS in the germline V gene. The CDR3 DNA sequence: TGTGCCAGCAGACCGGGACAGGATCCCTCTGGGGCCAACGTCCTGACTTTC. It encodes CASRPGQDPSGANVLTF.

The chain has TRBV27 and TRBJ2-5; TRBD2 aligns across 7 bases. V gave up 5 bases and J gave up 3 bases; unmatched junction bases: 3. The CDR3 loop spans 13 amino acids. Germline loops: CDR1 MNHEY, CDR2 SMNVEV (reference sequence). Here the CDR3 reads CASSPGTKETQYF. CDR3 DNA sequence: TGTGCCAGCAGTCCCGGGACTAAAGAGACCCAGTACTTC.

The rearrangement uses TRBV11-2 and TRBJ2-3, with D perhaps TRBD1 (6 bases). This CDR3 contains 15 residues. Germline loops: CDR1 SGHAT, CDR2 FQNNGV. V was cut by 5 bases and J by 5 bases, with 17 bases left in between. The CDR3, as DNA: TGTGCCAGCAGCACCAGGGGAGCTTTCGAAGATACGCAGTATTTT. It encodes CASSTRGAFEDTQYF.

This rearrangement joins TRBV29-1 to TRBJ2-1; TRBD1 matches 8 bases. This CDR3 contains 19 residues. CDR1 is SQVTM and CDR2 is ANQGSEA in the germline V gene. After removal of 1 base from V and 0 bases from J, the junction contained 14 bases not matched to a gene. The CDR3 nucleotides read TGCAGCGTTGAAGGGGGCCGGGACAGGAGCGGAAGCTCCTACAATGAGCAGTTCTTC. Its protein is CSVEGGRDRSGSSYNEQFF.

This chain links TRBV6-2 or TRBV6-3 with TRBJ2-7; the match to TRBD2 covers 7 bases. This CDR3 is 17 amino acids long. Germline CDR1 MNHEY, CDR2 SVGEGT. V shed 2 bases and J 1 base; nucleotides not matched to a gene: 11. The CDR3 nucleotides read TGTGCCAGCAGTTACCCCTTACATTTGCGGGAGTCCTACGAGCAGTACTTC. This codes for CASSYPLHLRESYEQYF.

This clonotype was counted only a few times. This chain links TRBV20-1 with TRBJ2-1, with 10 bases matching TRBD2. With V trimmed by 0 bases and J by 6 bases, 5 bases remained unmatched. Germline V gene data show CDR1 as DFQATT and CDR2 as SNEGSKA (reference sequence). The CDR3 runs to 15 residues. The CDR3 coding sequence is TGCAGTGCTAGAGATTGGCTAGCGGGGGCCAATGAGCAGTTCTTC. Translation gives CSARDWLAGANEQFF.

Ten or more counts support this clonotype. V and J are TRBV7-9 and TRBJ2-2; 7 bases are shared with TRBD2. The germline gives CDR1 SEHNR, CDR2 FQNEAQ (reference sequence). V gave up 11 bases and J gave up 2 bases; unmatched junction bases: 5. The CDR3 extends over 13 amino acids. CDR3 bases: TGTGCCTCGAGCGGGGTTAACACCGGGGAGCTGTTTTTT. Amino acid sequence: CASSGVNTGELFF.

This clonotype was seen many times. The chain is built from TRBV20-1 and TRBJ2-3; D is possibly TRBD2 (5 bases). V gave up 4 bases and J gave up 2 bases, with 13 bases separating them. The CDR3 covers 14 residues. Germline V CDR1 and CDR2: DFQATT, SNEGSKA (reference sequence). The CDR3 protein is CSATDYHSTDTQYF. Here the CDR3 DNA reads TGCAGTGCTACCGACTACCACTCCACAGATACGCAGTATTTT.

This clonotype has only a few counts. This chain connects TRBV27 to TRBJ1-4, with no clear D. The CDR3 covers 11 residues. CDR1 and CDR2 (germline): MNHEY, SMNVEV (reference sequence). Trimming left V 6 bases short and J 4 bases short, with 3 bases between. The CDR3 loop reads CASRLNEKLFF. In nucleotides, the CDR3 is TGTGCCAGCAGACTTAATGAAAAACTGTTTTTT.

The CDR3 reads CASSLSADTQYF. Written as DNA, the CDR3 is TGTGCCAGCAGCTTAAGTGCAGATACGCAGTATTTT. This sequence joins TRBV7-9 and TRBJ2-3; D gene unclear. Germline V gene lookup returns CDR1 SEHNR and CDR2 FQNEAQ (reference sequence). The CDR3 length is 12 residues. Trimming took 2 bases from V and 4 from J, leaving 4 bases between them.

This clonotype was seen repeatedly, ten times or more. The chain is built from TRBV4-2 and TRBJ2-7, with D perhaps assigned TRBD1 or TRBD2 (7 bases each). CDR1 and CDR2 from the germline V gene are LGHNA and YNFKEQ. V was shortened by 3 bases and J by 4 bases, with 19 bases between the two germline ends. The CDR3 is made up of 16 amino acids. As DNA, the CDR3 is TGTGCCAGCAGCCATGGCGGGGCAGGGGGGGTTTACGAGCAGTACTTC. Protein: CASSHGGAGGVYEQYF.

This CDR3 reads CASSYDRGTNEKLFF. CDR3 coding DNA: TGTGCCAGCAGTTACGACAGGGGTACTAATGAAAAACTGTTTTTT. The J gene is TRBJ1-4, the V gene TRBV6-5; 8 positions match TRBD1. The CDR3 is made up of 15 amino acids. Trimming took 2 bases from V and 2 from J; bases not matched to a gene: 1. Germline V lookup: CDR1 MNHEY, CDR2 SVGAGI.

Ten or more counts support this clonotype. This chain joins TRBV25-1 and TRBJ2-7; D call uncertain. The CDR3 spans 11 residues. V was pared by 6 bases and J by 4 bases, with 7 bases between. Germline lookup yields CDR1 MGHDK and CDR2 SYGVNS. The CDR3 nucleotides are TGTGCCAGCAGGGACGTTTACGAGCAGTACTTC. Translated, it gives CASRDVYEQYF.

A few counts support this clonotype. The chain employs TRBV12-3 or TRBV12-4 and TRBJ2-3; D gene ambiguous. V dropped 6 bases and J dropped 3 bases, with 16 bases sitting between them. This CDR3 comprises 15 residues. The CDR3 DNA reads as TGTGCCAGCAGCCCTGGCCAGGTTAGGACAGATACGCAGTATTTT. Translated, it gives CASSPGQVRTDTQYF.

The table lists this clonotype with many counts. V and J are TRBV29-1 and TRBJ1-5; D might be TRBD1 (5 bases). The CDR3 spans 13 residues. Looked up from germline, CDR1 is SQVTM and CDR2 is ANQGSEA. The V end was cut by 7 bases, the J end by 5 bases, with 15 bases between. The CDR3 nucleotides are TGCAGCGCCGGGGACGGCTCCCATCAGCCCCAGCATTTT. It specifies CSAGDGSHQPQHF.